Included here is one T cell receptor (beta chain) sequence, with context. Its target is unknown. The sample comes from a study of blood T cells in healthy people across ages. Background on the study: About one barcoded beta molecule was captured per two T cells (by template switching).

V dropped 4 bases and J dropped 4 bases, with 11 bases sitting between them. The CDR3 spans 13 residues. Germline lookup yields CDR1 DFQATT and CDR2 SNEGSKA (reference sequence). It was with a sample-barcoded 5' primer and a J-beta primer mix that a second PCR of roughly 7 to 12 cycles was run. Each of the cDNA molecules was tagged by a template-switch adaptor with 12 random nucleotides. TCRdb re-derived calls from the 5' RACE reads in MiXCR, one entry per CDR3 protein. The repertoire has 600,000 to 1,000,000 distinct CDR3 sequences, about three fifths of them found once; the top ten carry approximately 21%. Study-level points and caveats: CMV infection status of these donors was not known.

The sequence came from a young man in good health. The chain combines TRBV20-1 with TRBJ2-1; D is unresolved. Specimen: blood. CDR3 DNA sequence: TGCAGTGCTACTGGTCCCGGATACAATGAGCAGTTCTTC. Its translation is CSATGPGYNEQFF.